The 9 T cell receptor beta chains given below trace back to one sample, sequenced in a study of blood T cell repertoires in COVID-19. TCRdb's copy holds only in-frame clones and misses some; the assay was immunoSEQ multiplex PCR. This table holds approximately 350,000 clones, roughly nine tenths found once. The sequenced material came from PBMCs or T cells enriched from blood (not recorded which). These receptors all come from a woman aged 30 to 39 who had recovered from COVID-19.

This clone was detected only once. The CDR3 is CASSERGTGSYEQYF. The CDR3 nucleotides are TGTGCCAGCAGTGAAAGAGGGACAGGGTCATACGAGCAGTACTTC. This rearrangement joins TRBV6-1 to TRBJ2-7; TRBD1 matches at 9 bases. The V and J ends lost 2 bases and 4 bases, in that order; junction bases with no gene match: 6. This CDR3 spans 15 amino acids. CDR1 MNHNS and CDR2 SASEGT come from the germline V gene.

This clone appeared a single time. The chain employs TRBV12-3 or TRBV12-4 and TRBJ1-1; maybe TRBD1 (5 bases). Trimming removed 5 bases at V and 6 bases at J, with 13 bases between. The CDR3 is 13 residues long. CDR3: CASSPEWGAEAFF. The CDR3 DNA is TGTGCCAGCAGTCCCGAGTGGGGGGCTGAAGCTTTCTTT.

The chain links TRBV5-1 to TRBJ2-7, with 9 nucleotides matching TRBD1. This CDR3 spans 15 amino acids. The germline V gene has CDR1 SGHRS and CDR2 YFSETQ. V lost 4 bases to trimming and J lost 4 bases; unmatched junction nucleotides: 9. The DNA for the CDR3 is TGCGCCAGCAGCGGGGCCGGGACAGGGCGGTACGAGCAGTACTTC. Translated: CASSGAGTGRYEQYF.

The chain recombines TRBV3-1 (or the pseudogene TRBV3-2) with TRBJ1-2; 10 bases align to TRBD1. There are 14 residues in the CDR3. Germline CDR1 and CDR2: LGHDT and YNNKEL (reference sequence). Trimming removed 4 bases from V and 3 bases from J; junction bases left unmatched: 2. As DNA, the CDR3 is TGTGCCAGCAGCCCCGGGACAGGGGACTATGGCTACACCTTC. Translation gives CASSPGTGDYGYTF.

The chain uses TRBV7-9 and TRBJ1-1, with no clear D. Germline CDR1 reads SEHNR; CDR2 reads FQNEAQ (reference sequence). The V end was cut by 4 bases, the J end by 5 bases, with 20 bases between. This CDR3 is built from 16 residues. In DNA, the CDR3 is TGTGCCAGCAGCTCCCTATCCGGAGGAGCGGGGACTGAAGCTTTCTTT. It specifies CASSSLSGGAGTEAFF.

This chain links TRBV2 with TRBJ1-1, with 7 bases aligning to TRBD1. The ends lost 6 bases at V and 0 bases at J; junction bases unmatched: 4. The germline V gene encodes CDR1 SNHLY and CDR2 FYNNEI. This CDR3 is built from 14 residues. DNA for the CDR3: TGTGCCAGCAGCTCGACAGGGATGAACACTGAAGCTTTCTTT. Translating gives CASSSTGMNTEAFF.

The CDR3 spells CASSLRTRAGEQYF. The CDR3 bases are TGTGCCAGCAGTCTCAGGACTAGAGCCGGCGAGCAGTACTTC. This chain joins TRBV27 and TRBJ2-7; 7 positions match TRBD2. CDR1 and CDR2 (germline): MNHEY, SMNVEV (reference sequence). This CDR3 has 14 residues. J was trimmed by 6 bases and V by 5 bases; bases with no gene match: 10.

This clone showed up just once. V gene TRBV7-2 combines with J gene TRBJ2-1, with TRBD2 matching 11 bases. Trimming cost V 0 bases and J 10 bases; bases outside gene matches: 5. The CDR3 contains 15 residues. Germline values: CDR1 SGHTA, CDR2 FQGNSA. The CDR3 bases are TGTGCCAGCAGCTTAGCGTTAGCGGGAGGGCAGGAGCAGTTCTTC. It specifies CASSLALAGGQEQFF.

The chain joins TRBV2 to TRBJ2-2; weak D call: TRBD1 (5 bases). This CDR3 has 13 residues. Germline V lookup: CDR1 SNHLY, CDR2 FYNNEI. With 4 bases removed from V and 7 bases from J, the gap between germline ends came to 10 bases. The CDR3 nucleotides read TGTGCCAGCAGTGCCAGGGTAGGCGGGGAGCTGTTTTTT. Translation gives CASSARVGGELFF.